This T cell receptor (beta chain) was recorded in a study of T cell changes during pregnancy in multiple sclerosis. Clones were sequenced by immunoSEQ multiplex PCR, and TCRdb holds only the in-frame ones, with some missing. The repertoire holds around 77,000 clones, with 90% to 95% as singletons. V shed 1 base and J shed 4 bases, with 10 bases lying between them. Per the germline V gene, CDR1 is KGHSH and CDR2 is LQKENI. The CDR3 covers 14 residues. The TCR comes from a female donor in good health, enrolled as a control in a pregnancy study. This chain joins TRBV18 and TRBJ1-1; TRBD1 is a possible D gene (6 bases). The material was peripheral blood, obtained in the third trimester of pregnancy. CDR3: CASSPREGGTEAFF. In DNA, the CDR3 is TGTGCCAGCTCACCACGGGAAGGGGGCACTGAAGCTTTCTTT.